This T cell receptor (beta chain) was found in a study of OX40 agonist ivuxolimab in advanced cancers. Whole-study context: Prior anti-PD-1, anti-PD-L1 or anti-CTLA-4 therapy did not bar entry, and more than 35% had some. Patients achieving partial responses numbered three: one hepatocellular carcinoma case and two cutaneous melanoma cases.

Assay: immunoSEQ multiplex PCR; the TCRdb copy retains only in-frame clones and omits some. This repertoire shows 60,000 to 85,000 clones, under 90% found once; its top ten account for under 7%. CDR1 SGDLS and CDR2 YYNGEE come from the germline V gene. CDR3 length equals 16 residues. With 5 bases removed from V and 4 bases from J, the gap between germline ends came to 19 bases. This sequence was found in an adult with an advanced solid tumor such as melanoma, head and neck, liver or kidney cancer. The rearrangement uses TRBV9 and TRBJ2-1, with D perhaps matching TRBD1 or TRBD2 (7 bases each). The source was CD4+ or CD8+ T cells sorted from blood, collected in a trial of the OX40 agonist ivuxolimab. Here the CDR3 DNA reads TGTGCCAGCAGTGAGCGGGACAGTAGAATTTACAATGAGCAGTTCTTC. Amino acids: CASSERDSRIYNEQFF.